This T cell receptor beta chain was observed in a study of T cell changes during pregnancy in multiple sclerosis. The CDR3 totals 14 residues. Trimming took off 7 bases at V and 4 bases at J, with 17 bases between the two ends. The germline CDR1 and CDR2 sequences are SGDLS and YYNGEE. Repertoires were generated with immunoSEQ multiplex PCR, while TCRdb's copy carries only in-frame clones and drops some. The sample has tens of thousands of clones, about 91% seen once. The sequence was obtained from a female donor with multiple sclerosis, enrolled in a pregnancy study. The input for sequencing was CD4+ T cells from peripheral blood mononuclear cells, taken in the first trimester of pregnancy. The V call is TRBV9, the J call TRBJ2-5, with D possibly TRBD2 on 6 matching bases. CDR3 residues: CASGIGGVPETQYF. CDR3 in DNA: TGTGCCAGCGGGATCGGCGGGGTCCCAGAGACCCAGTACTTC.